The sequence of this T cell receptor beta chain was determined in a study of T cells after yellow fever vaccination (dated by TCRdb to between 2017 and 2020). Broadly, across the study: Libraries from fractions with low cell numbers were prepared with the SMART-Seq v4 Ultra Low Input RNA kit. The cohort comprised two healthy male donors, one aged 18 to 29 and one aged 30 to 40 years. Blood was drawn at multiple timepoints before and after primary and secondary immunization, with bulk PBMC replicates and cell subsets isolated. To follow T-cell clones before and after primary and booster YFV17D yellow fever vaccination, bulk TCR alpha and beta repertoires were sequenced over time. Broad study findings and their caveats: A small fraction of clonotypes showed up in both the CD4 and CD8 compartments, probably as a result of convergent recombination. After the booster, most clones that had expanded after primary vaccination were detected again (around 96% of CD4 and 88% of CD8), suggesting broad maintenance of memory. Compared with the primary T-cell response, the secondary T-cell response was weaker but faster, peaking on day 5 rather than day 15. Because abundant contaminating clonotypes from the bulk population could be contained in FACS-sorted repertoires, computational filtering was required. The study included only a couple of donors, which limits how far the findings can be generalized.

Interpreted using the paper, the treatment or condition label stands for: live attenuated yellow fever vaccine strain. PBMCs were isolated from peripheral blood using a standard Ficoll-Paque protocol. Dynabeads CD4 and CD8 positive selection kits were used to isolate the CD4 and CD8 T-cell fractions. RNA was extracted with TriZol from bulk PBMCs, CD4 and CD8 fractions, and dextramer-positive and dextramer-negative fractions. Cut back by 5 bases and 5 bases, the V and J ends lie 11 bases apart. The CDR3 runs 13 residues from the cysteine to the phenylalanine. This entry keeps only the CDR3 DNA: 39 bases, framed from base 1. Based on the germline V gene, the CDR1 and CDR2 sequences are LGHNA and YSLEER. TCR cDNA was synthesized by 5'RACE template switching, which introduced a universal primer site and unique molecular identifiers. cDNA synthesis was primed from both the TCR alpha and TCR beta constant segments. Libraries were amplified in two PCR steps, with sample barcodes and sequencing adapters added in the second step. Sequencing of libraries was performed on Illumina HiSeq 2500 (2x100 bp) or NovaSeq (2x150 bp). The paper's data handling went like this. MIGEC handled demultiplexing of reads and collapsing into UMI consensus sequences, while MiXCR performed V(D)J alignment. Clonotypes responding to the vaccine were identified with edgeR on replicate PBMC samples, with the criteria of FDR below 0.01 and a log2 fold change above 5 up to day 15. Each bulk clonotype was labeled CD4 or CD8 based on which sequenced repertoire, CD4 or CD8, contained the clonotype at higher abundance. TCRdb reprocessed the public reads (quality trimming at Q25 with fastp, clone calling with MiXCR) and kept in-frame beta chains. Rows matching on CDR3 protein sequence are summarized as one entry with the most common DNA and genes. The V and J calls were not made by the authors but by TCRdb's processing. The sample data list 200,000 to 300,000 distinct CDR3 sequences, and about 7.1% of these were observed just once. Clones ranked in the top ten supply roughly 0.93% of the sample.

This clonotype has a handful of counts. There is no known antigen for this receptor. One base away there is no much larger clone; base qualities are not given. The V and J segments used are TRBV4-3 and TRBJ2-3; the D gene cannot be resolved reliably. Material: CD4+ T cells sorted from PBMCs, obtained 15 days after the yellow fever booster vaccination. This TCR was sampled from a man younger than 40 who received the YFV17D yellow fever vaccine. The encoded CDR3 is CASSSRPQDTQYF. The DNA is TGCGCCAGCAGCTCGCGACCACAAGATACGCAGTATTTT.